This T cell receptor (beta chain) is drawn from a study of shared clonotypes between healthy human individuals. Overall study: The donor pool was made up of two women and a few men aged 18 to 49.

Methods used by the authors: Junction-only sequences without quality scores came from ImmunoSEQ, so filtering differed. Repertoires were generated with immunoSEQ multiplex PCR, while TCRdb's copy carries only in-frame clones and drops some. The V and J calls and clone size were taken over from that table, and D and trimming were inferred from the DNA. The sample lists about 2,100,000 clones; under 95% were seen once. Study conclusions and caveats: Approximately 4.6% of naive CD4 clonotypes were common to a few donors. Relative to clonotypes present in all four donors, those not shared had lower generation probabilities.

The naive CD8 subset, CD45RO-negative cells positively selected for CCR7, excluded terminally differentiated effector memory CD45RA+ cells. A remark on this clone: The antigen is undetermined.

J gave up 2 bases and V 6 bases, and 3 bases lay outside the gene matches. The germline gives CDR1 SNHLY, CDR2 FYNNEI. This CDR3 is 14 amino acids long. Sequencing was done on a sample of naive CD8+ T cells from PBMCs. V gene TRBV2 combines with J gene TRBJ1-1; 10 bases are a match to TRBD1. This receptor was obtained from a man younger than 30 in good health. Some clones in this sample may be carry-over from other donors' samples. The CDR3 spells CASRGQGTNTEAFF. CDR3 nucleotide sequence: TGTGCCAGCAGGGGACAGGGGACAAACACTGAAGCTTTCTTT.